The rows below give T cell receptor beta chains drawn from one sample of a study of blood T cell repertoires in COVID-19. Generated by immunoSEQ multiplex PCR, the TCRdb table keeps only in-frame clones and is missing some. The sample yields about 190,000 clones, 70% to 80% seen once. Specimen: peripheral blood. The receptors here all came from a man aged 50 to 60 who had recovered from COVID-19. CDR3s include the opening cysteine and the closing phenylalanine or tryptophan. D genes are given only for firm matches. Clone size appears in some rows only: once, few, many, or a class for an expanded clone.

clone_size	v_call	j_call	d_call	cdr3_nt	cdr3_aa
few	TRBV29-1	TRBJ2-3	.	TGCAGCGTTGCGGGTGATACGCAGTATTTT	CSVAGDTQYF
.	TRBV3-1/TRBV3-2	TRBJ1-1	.	TGTGCCAGCAGCCAATTCAAATCGAACACTGAAGCTTTCTTT	CASSQFKSNTEAFF
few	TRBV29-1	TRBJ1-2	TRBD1	TGCAGCGTTGCGAGGGGGCAAGATTATGGCTACACCTTC	CSVARGQDYGYTF
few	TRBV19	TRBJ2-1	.	TGTGCCAGTAGTATAAGCTCAACCACGAATGAGCAGTTCTTC	CASSISSTTNEQFF
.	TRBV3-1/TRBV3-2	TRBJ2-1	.	TGTGCCAGCAGCCAAGATGGCGCCTTTCAGCGCCATGAGCAGTTCTTC	CASSQDGAFQRHEQFF
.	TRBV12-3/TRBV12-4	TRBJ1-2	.	TGTGCCAGCAGTTCGGGAGACTATGGCTACACCTTC	CASSSGDYGYTF
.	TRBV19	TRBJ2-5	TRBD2	TGTGCCAGTAGTACAGCTAGCGGGAGGGAAGAGACCCAGTACTTC	CASSTASGREETQYF
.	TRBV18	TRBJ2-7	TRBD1	TGTGCCAGCTTCTCGGGACAGGGGGACGAGCAGTACTTC	CASFSGQGDEQYF
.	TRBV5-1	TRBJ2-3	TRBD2	TGCGCCAGCAGCGAAACACTAGCGGGGAGGGGCACAGATACGCAGTATTTT	CASSETLAGRGTDTQYF
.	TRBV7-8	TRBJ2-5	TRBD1	TGTGCCAGCAGCTATGTCGACAGGGCAGAGACCCAGTACTTC	CASSYVDRAETQYF
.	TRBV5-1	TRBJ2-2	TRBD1	TGCGCCAGCAGCCTAGGACAGGGGGCCCTCGGGGAGCTGTTTTTT	CASSLGQGALGELFF
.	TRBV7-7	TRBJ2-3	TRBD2	TGTGCCAGCAGCTTAGAGCGGGGGAGCACAGATACGCAGTATTTT	CASSLERGSTDTQYF
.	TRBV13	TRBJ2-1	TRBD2	TGTGCCAGCAGCCATGAAGCGGGACCCTCCTTCTACAATGAGCAGTTCTTC	CASSHEAGPSFYNEQFF
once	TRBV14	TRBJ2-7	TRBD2	TGTGCCAGCAGCCTGGGACTAGCGGGAGGGAAGCGCCACGAGCAGTACTTC	CASSLGLAGGKRHEQYF